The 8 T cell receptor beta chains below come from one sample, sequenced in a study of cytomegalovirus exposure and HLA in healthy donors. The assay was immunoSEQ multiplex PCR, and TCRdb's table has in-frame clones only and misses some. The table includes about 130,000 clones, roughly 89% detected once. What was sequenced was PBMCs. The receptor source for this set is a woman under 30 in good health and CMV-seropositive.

The CDR3 is CASSSPGDRAYQPQHF. For the CDR3, the DNA is TGTGCCAGCAGTTCTCCGGGAGACAGGGCCTATCAGCCCCAGCATTTT. This chain uses TRBV28 with TRBJ1-5, with TRBD1 matching 7 bases. The germline gives CDR1 MDHEN, CDR2 SYDVKM. The CDR3 extends over 16 amino acids. The ends lost 4 bases at V and 5 bases at J; junction bases unmatched: 11.

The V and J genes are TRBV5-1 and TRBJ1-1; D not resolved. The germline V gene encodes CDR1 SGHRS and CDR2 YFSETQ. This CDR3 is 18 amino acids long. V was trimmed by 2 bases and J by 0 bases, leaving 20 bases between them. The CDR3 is CASSLRVLDGLMNTEAFF. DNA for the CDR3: TGCGCCAGCAGCTTACGGGTTTTAGATGGGTTAATGAACACTGAAGCTTTCTTT.

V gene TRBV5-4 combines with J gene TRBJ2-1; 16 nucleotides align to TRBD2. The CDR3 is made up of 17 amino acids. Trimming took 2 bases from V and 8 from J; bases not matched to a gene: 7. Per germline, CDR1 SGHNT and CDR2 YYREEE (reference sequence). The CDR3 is CASSFGTSGGAPYEQFF. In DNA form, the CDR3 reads TGTGCCAGCAGCTTCGGGACTAGCGGGGGGGCCCCCTATGAGCAGTTCTTC.

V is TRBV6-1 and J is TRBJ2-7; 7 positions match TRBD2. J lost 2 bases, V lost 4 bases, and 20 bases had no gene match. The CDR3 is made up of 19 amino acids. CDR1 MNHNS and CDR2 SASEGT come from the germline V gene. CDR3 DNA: TGTGCCAGCAGTGCCTCACCGGGACTAACAACCTCTGCTCCCTACGAGCAGTACTTC. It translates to CASSASPGLTTSAPYEQYF.

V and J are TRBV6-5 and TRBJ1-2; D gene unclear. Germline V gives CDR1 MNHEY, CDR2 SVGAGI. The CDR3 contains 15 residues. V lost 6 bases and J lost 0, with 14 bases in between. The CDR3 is CASRTAALANYGYTF. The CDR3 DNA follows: TGTGCCAGCAGGACGGCGGCTTTAGCTAACTATGGCTACACCTTC.

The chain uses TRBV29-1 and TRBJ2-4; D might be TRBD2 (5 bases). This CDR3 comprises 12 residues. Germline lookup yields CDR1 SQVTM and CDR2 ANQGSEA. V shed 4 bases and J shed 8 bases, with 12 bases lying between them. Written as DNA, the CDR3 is TGCAGCGTTGTCAATAGCGTCGACATTCAGTACTTC. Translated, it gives CSVVNSVDIQYF.

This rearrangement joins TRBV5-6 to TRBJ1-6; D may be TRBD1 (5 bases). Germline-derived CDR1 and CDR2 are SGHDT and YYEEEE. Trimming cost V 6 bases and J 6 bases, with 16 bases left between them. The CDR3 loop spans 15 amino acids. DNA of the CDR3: TGTGCCAGCATCCCCGGTAGGGGCTCTAATTCACCCCTCCACTTT. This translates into CASIPGRGSNSPLHF.

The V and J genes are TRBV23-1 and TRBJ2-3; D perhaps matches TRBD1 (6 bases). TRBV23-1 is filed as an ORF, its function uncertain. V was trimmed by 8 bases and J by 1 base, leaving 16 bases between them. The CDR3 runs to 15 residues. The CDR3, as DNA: TGCGCCAGCTTAAGCCGGGACACCTGCACAGATACGCAGTATTTT. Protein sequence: CASLSRDTCTDTQYF.